These 21 T cell receptor beta chains were sequenced from one sample in a study of T cell repertoires in cytomegalovirus infection. TCRdb re-analysed the reads in MiXCR, keeping a single row per CDR3 protein. Found here are 40,000 to 55,000 distinct CDR3 sequences, about 20% of them singletons; the top ten hold roughly 90%. Their specific antigens are unknown. The material was CD8+ T cells from cultured PBMCs, obtained from culture after CMV antigen stimulation. These TCRs come from a human donor in good health (CMV status not recorded). Some clones in this sample may be carry-over from other donors' samples.

This rearrangement joins TRBV28 to TRBJ1-1, with D possibly TRBD1 on 5 matching bases. Per germline, CDR1 MDHEN and CDR2 SYDVKM. The CDR3 covers 13 residues. Deletions cut 6 bases from V and 3 bases from J, with 11 bases between. As DNA, the CDR3 is TGTGCCAGCAGCCGCCGGGGGGACACTGAAGCTTTCTTT. This encodes CASSRRGDTEAFF.

As regards this clonotype: Germline is not matched at one junction end, which may reflect a read error. V gene TRBV6-5 combines with J gene TRBJ2-7, with 8 bases identical to TRBD2. This CDR3 has 13 amino acids. The germline CDR1 and CDR2 sequences are MNHEY and SVGAGI. The CDR3 spells CASSLLNGGDLHF. DNA for the CDR3: TGTGCCAGCAGTCTCCTCAACGGGGGGGACCTACACTTC.

This clonotype came up a few times. The V call is TRBV7-9, the J call TRBJ2-7, with 9 bases aligning to TRBD2. V dropped 5 bases and J dropped 3; count of bases not matched to a gene: 11. CDR1 and CDR2 from the germline V gene are SEHNR and FQNEAQ (reference sequence). There are 16 residues in the CDR3. The CDR3 coding sequence is TGTGCCAGCAGCCCTTCTACTAGCGGGTTTCTCTACGAGCAGTACTTC. This codes for CASSPSTSGFLYEQYF.

V is TRBV7-2 and J is TRBJ2-1, with 14 bases identical to TRBD2. Trimming cost V 1 base and J 8 bases; bases outside gene matches: 7. The CDR3 length is 17 residues. Germline-derived CDR1 and CDR2 are SGHTA and FQGNSA. DNA for the CDR3: TGTGCCAGCAGCTTAGGGCTGGGACTAGCGGGAGCGGATGAGCAGTTCTTC. Translating it yields CASSLGLGLAGADEQFF.

V is TRBV4-1 and J is TRBJ2-1, with D possibly called TRBD1 or TRBD2 (5 bases each). CDR1 is MGHRA, CDR2 YSYEKL, per germline. V lost 1 base to trimming and J lost 7 bases, with 20 bases between them. The CDR3 consists of 17 residues. CDR3 residues: CASSQVSTGLGENEQFF. CDR3 DNA sequence: TGCGCCAGCAGCCAAGTATCTACTGGGTTGGGGGAAAATGAGCAGTTCTTC.

The chain is built from TRBV5-1 and TRBJ2-7, with 7 bases fitting TRBD2. Germline V gives CDR1 SGHRS, CDR2 YFSETQ. This CDR3 is built from 14 residues. Unmatched junction bases numbered 5, after V lost 5 bases and J lost 0 bases. The CDR3 loop reads CASRVRGSSYEQYF. In DNA, the CDR3 is TGCGCCAGCAGGGTGCGGGGGAGCTCCTACGAGCAGTACTTC.

This clonotype has just a few counts. This chain joins TRBV7-2 and TRBJ2-1; 10 bases line up with TRBD2. Germline V gene sequence: CDR1 SGHTA, CDR2 FQGNSA. J gave up 8 bases and V 3 bases, and 16 bases lay outside the gene matches. There are 18 residues in the CDR3. The CDR3 DNA sequence: TGTGCCAGCAGCTTCTTGGGTATAGTAGCGGGGGGTGTCGATGAGCAGTTCTTC. This sequence encodes CASSFLGIVAGGVDEQFF. The whole variable domain, filled in from reference TRBV7-2 and TRBJ2-1, reads GAGVSQSPSNKVTEKGKDVELRCDPISGHTALYWYRQSLGQGLEFLIYFQGNSAPDKSGLPSDRFSAERTGGSVSTLTIQRTQQEDSAVYLCASSFLGIVAGGVDEQFFGPGTRLTVL.

In its sample, this clonotype was seen a few times. This chain joins TRBV7-9 and TRBJ2-2; unclear D gene. Germline V gene sequence: CDR1 SEHNR, CDR2 FQNEAQ (reference sequence). The V gene lost 0 bases and the J gene lost 5 bases, with 13 bases spanning the gap. The CDR3 is 16 amino acids. The DNA for the CDR3 is TGTGCCAGCAGCTTAGCCCCTAGGTTGAAGACCGGGGAGCTGTTTTTT. It specifies CASSLAPRLKTGELFF.

This chain links TRBV7-2 with TRBJ2-3; TRBD1 is a possible D gene (6 bases). The V gene lost 5 bases and the J gene lost 0 bases, with 9 bases spanning the gap. Germline CDR1 SGHTA, CDR2 FQGNSA. This CDR3 spans 14 amino acids. CDR3 bases: TGTGCCAGCAGCACAACAGGGAGCACAGATACGCAGTATTTT. Its protein is CASSTTGSTDTQYF.

The rearrangement joins TRBV4-3 to TRBJ2-2; D might be TRBD1 (6 bases). The ends were cut back, 6 bases at V and 3 bases at J, with 11 bases in the middle. Germline values: CDR1 LGHNA, CDR2 YSLEER. This CDR3 is 14 amino acids long. The CDR3 protein is CASRAGVDTGELFF. DNA of the CDR3: TGCGCCAGCAGAGCAGGGGTCGACACCGGGGAGCTGTTTTTT.

V gene TRBV7-8 combines with J gene TRBJ2-1, with a tentative D call TRBD2 (6 bases). The germline V gene encodes CDR1 SGHVS and CDR2 FQNEAQ. The germline V and J ends were trimmed by 5 bases and 4 bases, with 15 bases remaining between them. This CDR3 has 15 residues. CDR3: CASSPASGPYNEQFF. The CDR3 bases are TGTGCCAGCAGCCCCGCCAGCGGGCCTTACAATGAGCAGTTCTTC.

This clonotype has just a few counts. This chain uses TRBV20-1 with TRBJ2-3; no firm D call. CDR1 is DFQATT and CDR2 is SNEGSKA in the germline V gene (reference sequence). The CDR3 length is 12 residues. V lost 0 bases and J lost 3, with 4 bases in between. This chain's CDR3 is CSARDPTDTQYF. The CDR3 DNA reads as TGCAGTGCTAGAGATCCGACAGATACGCAGTATTTT.

Details on this clonotype: Germline is not matched at one junction end, which may reflect a read error. The chain has TRBV20-1 and TRBJ2-6, with 8 bases fitting TRBD1. The CDR3 extends over 17 amino acids. Germline assignment: CDR1 DFQATT and CDR2 SNEGSKA (reference sequence). The CDR3: CSAVAGRGRSGANGLTF. The CDR3 region has the DNA TGCAGTGCCGTGGCGGGCAGGGGGCGCAGTGGGGCCAACGGCCTGACTTTC.

V and J are TRBV7-2 and TRBJ1-6; D may be TRBD1 (6 bases). Trimming stripped 4 bases from V and 9 bases from J, with 13 bases between. The germline V gene encodes CDR1 SGHTA and CDR2 FQGNSA. The CDR3 runs 14 residues. The CDR3 coding sequence is TGTGCCAGCAGCTCATACAGGGCTAGTTCACCCCTCCACTTT. Its protein product is CASSSYRASSPLHF.

The V and J genes are TRBV7-2 and TRBJ2-7; 8 bases agree with TRBD2. Unmatched junction bases numbered 4, after V lost 0 bases and J lost 0 bases. Germline CDR1 and CDR2: SGHTA and FQGNSA. This CDR3 is built from 16 residues. Here the CDR3 DNA reads TGTGCCAGCAGCTTAGCGGCGGGGGGCAGCTCCTACGAGCAGTACTTC. Amino acids: CASSLAAGGSSYEQYF.

This clonotype was observed a handful of times. The V and J genes are TRBV25-1 and TRBJ1-2; D possibly corresponds to TRBD1 (6 bases). The germline V gene has CDR1 MGHDK and CDR2 SYGVNS. Between the trimmed V and J ends, which lost 5 bases and 2 bases, there was a span of 6 bases. There are 12 residues in the CDR3. The DNA for the CDR3 is TGTGCCAGCAGTACAGGGAACTATGGCTACACCTTC. Residues: CASSTGNYGYTF.

V gene TRBV4-3 combines with J gene TRBJ1-6; 10 bases match TRBD1. V was pared by 1 base and J by 14 bases, with 5 bases of the junction left unmatched. CDR3 length: 14 residues. The V gene's germline CDR1 is LGHNA and CDR2 YSLEER. The CDR3 nucleotides read TGCGCCAGCAGCCAAGGACAGGGGGCATGGACCCTCCACTTT. Translation: CASSQGQGAWTLHF.

The CDR3 DNA reads as TGTGCCAGCAGTGGATCGACTAGCGGATTCTACGAGCAGTACTTC. Protein: CASSGSTSGFYEQYF. This chain uses TRBV6-2 or TRBV6-3 with TRBJ2-7, with TRBD2 identical over 9 bases. Germline assignment: CDR1 MNHEY and CDR2 SVGEGT. This CDR3 contains 15 residues. V shed 5 bases and J 3 bases; nucleotides not matched to a gene: 8.

This clonotype was recorded a few times. The chain employs TRBV4-1 and TRBJ1-5; D gene ambiguous. This CDR3 spans 15 amino acids. Trimming shortened V by 1 base and J by 1 base, and 8 bases separated the two germline ends. CDR1 MGHRA and CDR2 YSYEKL come from the germline V gene. As DNA, the CDR3 is TGCGCCAGCAGCCAAGTGCACGGGAGCAATCAGCCCCAGCATTTT. This codes for CASSQVHGSNQPQHF.

The sample holds a few counts of this clonotype. The chain employs TRBV27 and TRBJ2-7; 7 bases line up with TRBD1. Trimming removed 3 bases from V and 3 bases from J; junction bases left unmatched: 5. CDR3 length: 14 amino acids. Germline values: CDR1 MNHEY, CDR2 SMNVEV (reference sequence). The CDR3 protein is CASSLGQFYYEQYF. The CDR3 nucleotides read TGTGCCAGCAGTTTGGGACAGTTCTACTACGAGCAGTACTTC.

V gene TRBV11-1 combines with J gene TRBJ2-1, with 8 bases matching TRBD2. J was trimmed by 7 bases and V by 0 bases; bases with no gene match: 5. In germline, CDR1 is SGHAT, CDR2 FQDESV (reference sequence). This CDR3 contains 15 residues. CDR3 coding DNA: TGTGCCAGCAGCTTAGCCGGGGGGGCTGTAAATGAGCAGTTCTTC. Translating it yields CASSLAGGAVNEQFF.